The 29 T cell receptor beta chains below were found in one sample sequenced in a study of Ad26.COV2.S vaccination and SARS-CoV-2 variants. TCRdb's table, derived via immunoSEQ multiplex PCR, lists solely in-frame clones and lacks some. The sample gives about 350,000 clones, around 86% of which show up once; 3.4% is in the top ten. Regarding treatment: some 20 received Ad26.COV2.S at low or high dose, single or two shots; 5 received placebo; per-sample allocation not given. Material that was analyzed had been drawn on day 63 after the first vaccine or placebo injection. Sequenced material: peripheral blood, taken in a trial of Ad26.COV2.S vaccine versus placebo. These receptors were collected from a person aged 18-65 years who received the Ad26.COV2.S COVID-19 vaccine or a placebo.

V usage is TRBV5-1 and J usage is TRBJ2-1; 9 nucleotides match TRBD1. J was trimmed by 5 bases and V by 3 bases; bases with no gene match: 9. In germline, CDR1 is SGHRS, CDR2 YFSETQ. This CDR3 is 16 amino acids long. The CDR3 here is CASSSSGQGVHNEQFF. In DNA, the CDR3 is TGCGCCAGCAGCTCCTCGGGACAGGGTGTACACAATGAGCAGTTCTTC.

The genes are TRBV9 and TRBJ1-1; 12 bases are a match to TRBD1. This CDR3 comprises 16 residues. Germline lookup yields CDR1 SGDLS and CDR2 YYNGEE. The junction had 4 bases not matched to a gene; V was cut back by 0 bases and J by 4 bases. The CDR3 DNA reads TGTGCCAGCAGCGTAGGGGACAGGGGGCAAGGCACTGAAGCTTTCTTT. Its translation is CASSVGDRGQGTEAFF.

The chain has TRBV7-9 and TRBJ1-3; no firm D call. V dropped 2 bases and J dropped 0 bases, with 8 bases sitting between them. The CDR3 has 15 residues. Germline V lookup: CDR1 SEHNR, CDR2 FQNEAQ (reference sequence). CDR3: CASSLNADSGNTIYF. As DNA, the CDR3 is TGTGCCAGCAGCTTAAACGCAGACTCTGGAAACACCATATATTTT.

In DNA, the CDR3 is TGCGCCAGCAGCCCCCAGGGGGCGGAGGAGCAGTACTTC. This gives the protein CASSPQGAEEQYF. V and J are TRBV5-1 and TRBJ2-7; 8 bases agree with TRBD1. The CDR3 consists of 13 residues. V dropped 4 bases and J dropped 7; count of bases not matched to a gene: 7. Germline CDR1 and CDR2: SGHRS and YFSETQ. Full variable domain (rest looked up from reference TRBV5-1 and TRBJ2-7): KAGVTQTPRYLIKTRGQQVTLSCSPISGHRSVSWYQQTPGQGLQFLFEYFSETQRNKGNFPGRFSGRQFSNSRSEMNVSTLELGDSALYLCASSPQGAEEQYFGPGTRLTVT.

The chain combines TRBV11-2 with TRBJ1-2; D is ambiguous. This CDR3 comprises 16 residues. With 0 bases removed from V and 8 bases from J, the gap between germline ends came to 19 bases. CDR1 SGHAT and CDR2 FQNNGV come from the germline V gene. This chain's CDR3 is CASSLDRSEVTGGYTF. The CDR3, as DNA: TGTGCCAGCAGCTTAGACCGCTCGGAAGTTACTGGGGGCTACACCTTC.

This clone was recorded a few times. This chain joins TRBV6-5 and TRBJ1-5, with D perhaps matching TRBD1 (5 bases). The V gene's germline CDR1 is MNHEY and CDR2 SVGAGI. This CDR3 contains 14 residues. V was cut by 7 bases and J by 4 bases, with 14 bases left in between. The CDR3: CASKQTKGNQPQHF. In DNA, the CDR3 is TGTGCCAGCAAACAGACAAAGGGGAATCAGCCCCAGCATTTT.

The chain uses TRBV9 and TRBJ1-3, with D unclear. The CDR3 consists of 15 residues. CDR1 and CDR2 (germline): SGDLS, YYNGEE. Trimming cost V 4 bases and J 0 bases, with 11 bases left between them. The chain's CDR3 is CASSPRASSGNTIYF. For the CDR3, the DNA is TGTGCCAGCAGCCCCCGGGCAAGCTCTGGAAACACCATATATTTT. The variable domain in full, with the rest retrieved from reference TRBV9 and TRBJ1-3, is DSGVTQTPKHLITATGQRVTLRCSPRSGDLSVYWYQQSLDQGLQFLIQYYNGEERAKGNILERFSAQQFPDLHSELNLSSLELGDSALYFCASSPRASSGNTIYFGEGSWLTVV.

The chain recombines TRBV6-5 with TRBJ2-1, with D possibly matching TRBD1 (6 bases). Germline CDR1 MNHEY, CDR2 SVGAGI. The CDR3 contains 11 residues. V was pared by 7 bases and J by 10 bases, with 11 bases between. The CDR3: CASKQGLEQFF. The CDR3 nucleotides read TGTGCCAGCAAGCAGGGGTTGGAGCAGTTCTTC.

The V gene is TRBV3-1 (or the pseudogene TRBV3-2), the J gene TRBJ1-3; tentatively, D is TRBD1 (5 bases). Germline values: CDR1 LGHDT, CDR2 YNNKEL (reference sequence). With 7 bases removed from V and 9 bases from J, the gap between germline ends came to 19 bases. The CDR3 is 14 residues long. The CDR3 region has the DNA TGTGCCAGCACCGAGGGATGGGGCCAGTCCACCATATATTTT. It specifies CASTEGWGQSTIYF.

This clone was observed a few times. CDR3 bases: TGTGCCAGCAGCCAAAAAAACAACAGGGCACAGCTTAATTCACCCCTCCACTTT. Translated, it gives CASSQKNNRAQLNSPLHF. The chain carries TRBV4-2 and TRBJ1-6, with D perhaps matching TRBD1 (6 bases). The CDR3 runs to 18 residues. CDR1 and CDR2 (germline): LGHNA, YNFKEQ. Between the trimmed V and J ends, which lost 2 bases and 6 bases, there was a span of 20 bases.

The rearrangement links TRBV6-4 to TRBJ2-1; perhaps TRBD2 as D (7 bases). Germline lookup yields CDR1 MRHNA and CDR2 SNTAGT. This CDR3 has 14 amino acids. V was clipped by 0 bases and J by 6 bases, with 9 bases between them. Written as DNA, the CDR3 is TGTGCCAGCAGTGACTCGGGGGGGCGCAATGAGCAGTTCTTC. This gives the protein CASSDSGGRNEQFF.

This clone was seen a single time. J is TRBJ1-2 and V is TRBV6-5; the match to TRBD1 covers 7 bases. The CDR3 length is 14 residues. With 0 bases clipped from V and 8 bases from J, the junction kept 6 bases outside the gene matches. Germline V gene sequence: CDR1 MNHEY, CDR2 SVGAGI. The CDR3 here is CASSYSSRGQGYTF. The CDR3 nucleotides read TGTGCCAGCAGTTACTCGAGTAGGGGGCAAGGCTACACCTTC.

The rearrangement joins TRBV6-5 to TRBJ2-2; 10 bases line up with TRBD1. The CDR3 is 15 amino acids. The J segment lost 4 bases and the V segment lost 7 bases, leaving 6 bases of the junction unmatched. Germline values: CDR1 MNHEY, CDR2 SVGAGI. In DNA, the CDR3 is TGTGCCAGCACGATATGGACAGGGGGCACCGGGGAGCTGTTTTTT. It encodes CASTIWTGGTGELFF.

In the case of this clone: This same CDR3 is encoded by further DNA sequences in the sample. The V gene is TRBV3-1 (or the pseudogene TRBV3-2), the J gene TRBJ2-1; no clear D. The germline CDR1 and CDR2 sequences are LGHDT and YNNKEL (reference sequence). Trimming removed 0 bases from V and 10 bases from J, with 7 bases in between. The CDR3 totals 12 residues. The CDR3: CASSQDQREQFF. DNA of the CDR3: TGTGCCAGCAGCCAAGATCAGAGGGAGCAGTTCTTC.

This chain joins TRBV29-1 and TRBJ1-2, with 11 bases lining up with TRBD1. Germline loops: CDR1 SQVTM, CDR2 ANQGSEA. This CDR3 comprises 13 residues. Trimming at V came to 7 bases and at J to 7 bases, leaving 8 bases not matched to a gene. The CDR3 DNA reads TGCAGCGCCGGGGACAGGGGGTCTGGTGGCTACACCTTC. Its translation is CSAGDRGSGGYTF. Combining the CDR3 with reference TRBV29-1 and TRBJ1-2 gives the whole variable domain SAVISQKPSRDICQRGTSLTIQCQVDSQVTMMFWYRQQPGQSLTLIATANQGSEATYESGFVIDKFPISRPNLTFSTLTVSNMSPEDSSIYLCSAGDRGSGGYTFGSGTRLTVV.

The CDR3 loop reads CASSLEYSQETQYF. The CDR3 nucleotides read TGTGCCAGCAGCTTAGAGTACAGCCAAGAGACCCAGTACTTC. J is TRBJ2-5 and V is TRBV7-2; D remains ambiguous. Trimming cost V 1 base and J 1 base, with 7 bases left between them. In germline, CDR1 is SGHTA, CDR2 FQGNSA. This CDR3 is built from 14 residues.

The genes are TRBV5-6 and TRBJ2-5; 7 positions agree with TRBD2. Losses at the gene ends were 1 base for V and 2 bases for J; bases not matched to a gene: 5. This CDR3 has 15 residues. The germline V gene has CDR1 SGHDT and CDR2 YYEEEE. CDR3 nucleotide sequence: TGTGCCAGCAGCTTGTCGGGGGAGGGTCAAGAGACCCAGTACTTC. Residues: CASSLSGEGQETQYF.

The V and J genes are TRBV6-2 or TRBV6-3 and TRBJ2-1, with 13 bases that match TRBD2. CDR1 MNHEY and CDR2 SVGEGT come from the germline V gene. V lost 6 bases and J lost 10; bases outside the gene matches: 3. There are 13 residues in the CDR3. CDR3 in amino acids: CASSLLAGGEQFF. The CDR3, as DNA: TGTGCCAGCAGCCTACTAGCGGGGGGGGAGCAGTTCTTC.

The chain employs TRBV19 and TRBJ2-5, with 12 bases lining up with TRBD2. The CDR3 has 18 residues. Germline V CDR1 and CDR2: LNHDA, SQIVND (reference sequence). The ends lost 0 bases at V and 5 bases at J; junction bases unmatched: 10. The CDR3 protein is CASSIDRASGGAFETQYF. CDR3 nucleotides: TGTGCCAGTAGTATAGATCGGGCTAGCGGGGGGGCTTTCGAGACCCAGTACTTC.

There are many counts of this clone. J is TRBJ1-5 and V is TRBV6-1, with D maybe TRBD1 (5 bases). This CDR3 has 15 amino acids. Per germline, CDR1 MNHNS and CDR2 SASEGT. The V gene lost 3 bases and the J gene lost 0 bases, with 9 bases spanning the gap. CDR3 coding DNA: TGTGCCAGCAGTGAGGGGCTGAATAGCAATCAGCCCCAGCATTTT. This codes for CASSEGLNSNQPQHF.

This chain links TRBV2 with TRBJ2-3, with D maybe TRBD2 (6 bases). The CDR3 spans 15 residues. The germline V gene has CDR1 SNHLY and CDR2 FYNNEI. Trimming pared 6 bases from V and 1 base from J, leaving 14 bases between. CDR3 loop: CASRAGTGGTDTQYF. CDR3 bases: TGTGCCAGCAGGGCCGGGACGGGAGGCACAGATACGCAGTATTTT. Based on the CDR3 plus reference TRBV2 and TRBJ2-3, the full variable domain is EPEVTQTPSHQVTQMGQEVILRCVPISNHLYFYWYRQILGQKVEFLVSFYNNEISEKSEIFDDQFSVERPDGSNFTLKIRSTKLEDSAMYFCASRAGTGGTDTQYFGPGTRLTVL.

The rearrangement joins TRBV29-1 to TRBJ1-1; no definite D call. The germline CDR1 and CDR2 sequences are SQVTM and ANQGSEA. This CDR3 has 12 amino acids. The ends were cut back, 4 bases at V and 3 bases at J, with 9 bases in the middle. DNA for the CDR3: TGCAGCGTTGGCGACGTTGACACTGAAGCTTTCTTT. Amino acids: CSVGDVDTEAFF. The complete variable domain, with remaining parts taken from reference TRBV29-1 and TRBJ1-1, reads SAVISQKPSRDICQRGTSLTIQCQVDSQVTMMFWYRQQPGQSLTLIATANQGSEATYESGFVIDKFPISRPNLTFSTLTVSNMSPEDSSIYLCSVGDVDTEAFFGQGTRLTVV.

The rearrangement joins TRBV16 to TRBJ1-2; 9 positions agree with TRBD1. The ends lost 0 bases at V and 6 bases at J; junction bases unmatched: 2. The CDR3 has 14 residues. Per the germline V gene, CDR1 is KGHSY and CDR2 is FQNENV. For the CDR3, the DNA is TGTGCCAGCAGCCAATCGAGGACAGGGGATGGCTACACCTTC. Translation: CASSQSRTGDGYTF. The full variable domain, rest sourced from reference TRBV16 and TRBJ1-2, is GEEVAQTPKHLVRGEGQKAKLYCAPIKGHSYVFWYQQVLKNEFKFLISFQNENVFDETGMPKERFSAKCLPNSPCSLEIQATKLEDSAVYFCASSQSRTGDGYTFGSGTRLTVV.

The chain joins TRBV7-9 to TRBJ2-2; the D is unclear. The CDR3 runs to 16 residues. Germline values: CDR1 SEHNR, CDR2 FQNEAQ (reference sequence). V was shortened by 1 base and J by 6 bases, with 15 bases between the two germline ends. The CDR3 DNA sequence: TGTGCCAGCAGCTTAGGGCCTAGGACCCCCCCCGGGGAGCTGTTTTTT. This codes for CASSLGPRTPPGELFF. The variable domain in full, with the rest retrieved from reference TRBV7-9 and TRBJ2-2, is DTGVSQNPRHKITKRGQNVTFRCDPISEHNRLYWYRQTLGQGPEFLTYFQNEAQLEKSRLLSDRFSAERPKGSFSTLEIQRTEQGDSAMYLCASSLGPRTPPGELFFGEGSRLTVL.

The chain is built from TRBV7-9 and TRBJ1-2; maybe TRBD1 (6 bases). The V gene's germline CDR1 is SEHNR and CDR2 FQNEAQ (reference sequence). The CDR3 contains 12 residues. Trimming stripped 0 bases from V and 12 bases from J, with 11 bases between. The CDR3 protein is CASSLARGAHTF. The CDR3 nucleotides are TGTGCCAGCAGCTTAGCGCGGGGGGCCCACACCTTC.

The chain couples TRBV6-5 to TRBJ2-7, with D tentatively TRBD1 (5 bases). The CDR3 covers 14 residues. The germline V gene encodes CDR1 MNHEY and CDR2 SVGAGI. Trimming shortened V by 2 bases and J by 2 bases, and 10 bases separated the two germline ends. The CDR3 DNA follows: TGTGCCAGCAGTTACAGGGGCTCGCCCTACGAGCAGTACTTC. Translating gives CASSYRGSPYEQYF.

The chain uses TRBV5-1 and TRBJ1-1; 9 positions match TRBD1. The V gene's germline CDR1 is SGHRS and CDR2 YFSETQ. The ends lost 6 bases at V and 4 bases at J; junction bases unmatched: 16. The CDR3 spans 17 residues. CDR3 sequence (DNA): TGCGCCAGCACCCGCACAGGGGGCGTCCCGGGGAGCACTGAAGCTTTCTTT. Its protein is CASTRTGGVPGSTEAFF.

V and J are TRBV30 and TRBJ1-2, with D perhaps matching TRBD1 (5 bases). Trimming pared 0 bases from V and 0 bases from J, leaving 8 bases between. Germline CDR1 GTSNPN, CDR2 SVGIG (reference sequence). CDR3 size: 14 residues. CDR3 nucleotide sequence: TGTGCCTGGAGTGTACTGGGGGCTAACTATGGCTACACCTTC. Its protein product is CAWSVLGANYGYTF.

This rearrangement joins TRBV7-3 to TRBJ1-3; possible D gene TRBD1, 5 bases. CDR1 and CDR2 (germline): SGHTA, FQGTGA. This CDR3 region has 17 residues. The germline V and J ends were trimmed by 5 bases and 0 bases, with 17 bases remaining between them. The CDR3 bases are TGTGCCAGCAGCCCTACCCCCCCCCAGGGCTCTGGAAACACCATATATTTT. It encodes CASSPTPPQGSGNTIYF.